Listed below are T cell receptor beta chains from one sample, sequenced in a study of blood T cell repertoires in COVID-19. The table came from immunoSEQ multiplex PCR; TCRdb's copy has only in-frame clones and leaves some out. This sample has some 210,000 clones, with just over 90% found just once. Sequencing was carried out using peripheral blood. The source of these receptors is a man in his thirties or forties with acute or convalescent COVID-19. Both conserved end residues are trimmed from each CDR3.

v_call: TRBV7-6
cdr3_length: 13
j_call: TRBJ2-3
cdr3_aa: ASSLSGTGADTQY

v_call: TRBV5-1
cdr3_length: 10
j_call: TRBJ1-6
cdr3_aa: ASSPDGSPLH

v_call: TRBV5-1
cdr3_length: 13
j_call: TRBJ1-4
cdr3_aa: ASSLDMQGNEKLF

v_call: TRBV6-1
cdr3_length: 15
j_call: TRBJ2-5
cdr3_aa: ASSESLAGGLLETQY

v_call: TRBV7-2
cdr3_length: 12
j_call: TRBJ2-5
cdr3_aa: ASSSQRGGETQY

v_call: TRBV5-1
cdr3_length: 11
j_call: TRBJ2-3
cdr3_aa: ASSLLEENTQY

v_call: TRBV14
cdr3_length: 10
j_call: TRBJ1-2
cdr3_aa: ASSLANYGYT

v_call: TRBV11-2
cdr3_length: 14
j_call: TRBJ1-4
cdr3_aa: ASSPGQYPTNEKLF

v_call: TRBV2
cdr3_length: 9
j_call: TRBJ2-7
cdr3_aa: ASSVRDEQY

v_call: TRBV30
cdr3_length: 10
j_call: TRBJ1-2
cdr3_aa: AWSAGVGGYT

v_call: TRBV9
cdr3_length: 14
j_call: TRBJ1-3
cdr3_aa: ASSVGASNSGNTIY

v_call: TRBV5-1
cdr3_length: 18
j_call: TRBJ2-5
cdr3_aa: ASSYRAKYSGSKRGETQY

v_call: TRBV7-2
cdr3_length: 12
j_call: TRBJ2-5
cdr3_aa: ASSSYGKGETQY

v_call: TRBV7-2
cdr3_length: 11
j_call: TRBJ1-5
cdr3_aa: ASSPTGNQPQH

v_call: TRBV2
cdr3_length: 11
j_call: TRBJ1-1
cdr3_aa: ASTETQNTEAF

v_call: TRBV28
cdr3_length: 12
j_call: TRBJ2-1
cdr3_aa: ASSLSNLKAEQF